These 25 T cell receptor beta chains were sequenced from one sample in a study of beta chain features in type 1 diabetes. Every isolated RNA sample was fully reverse transcribed, so sequencing captured expressed TCRB transcripts. The protocol was immunoSEQ multiplex PCR, while the TCRdb copy is restricted to in-frame clones and leaves out a portion. The table lists some 900,000 clones, about 17% of them singletons, with roughly 0.025% in the top ten. What was sequenced was naive CD4+ T cells from blood. The receptors stem from a woman aged 18-29 years in good health.

The chain recombines TRBV6-5 with TRBJ2-7; either TRBD1 or TRBD2 may supply D (6 bases each). Per the germline V gene, CDR1 is MNHEY and CDR2 is SVGAGI. The CDR3 runs 16 residues. The V end lost 0 bases, the J end lost 3 bases, and 15 bases lay between the germline ends. The CDR3, as DNA: TGTGCCAGCAGTTACTCGATCGGGGGCGACCGCTACGAGCAGTACTTC. It yields the protein CASSYSIGGDRYEQYF.

The chain has TRBV28 and TRBJ2-1, with D unresolved. The germline V gene encodes CDR1 MDHEN and CDR2 SYDVKM. The CDR3 contains 14 residues. The ends were cut back, 4 bases at V and 4 bases at J, with 11 bases in the middle. The CDR3 coding sequence is TGTGCCAGCAGTTCGGCGACGGATTACAATGAGCAGTTCTTC. Translating gives CASSSATDYNEQFF.

This clone was detected a few times. This sequence joins TRBV11-2 and TRBJ2-1; D is perhaps TRBD1 or TRBD2 (5 bases each). The CDR3 has 16 residues. V was shortened by 5 bases and J by 8 bases, with 22 bases between the two germline ends. The germline gives CDR1 SGHAT, CDR2 FQNNGV. CDR3 residues: CASSPGFQGARDEQFF. For the CDR3, the DNA is TGTGCCAGCAGCCCAGGATTTCAGGGCGCGAGGGATGAGCAGTTCTTC. Combining the CDR3 with reference TRBV11-2 and TRBJ2-1 gives the whole variable domain EAGVAQSPRYKIIEKRQSVAFWCNPISGHATLYWYQQILGQGPKLLIQFQNNGVVDDSQLPKDRFSAERLKGVDSTLKIQPAKLEDSAVYLCASSPGFQGARDEQFFGPGTRLTVL.

The rearrangement joins TRBV2 to TRBJ1-5, with 7 positions matching TRBD1. CDR3 length: 16 residues. Germline V lookup: CDR1 SNHLY, CDR2 FYNNEI. J gave up 11 bases and V 0 bases, and 13 bases lay outside the gene matches. The CDR3 DNA reads TGTGCCAGCAGTGAAGCAGGGACGGAGAGGGGGACAGCCCAGCATTTT. Amino acid sequence: CASSEAGTERGTAQHF.

This rearrangement joins TRBV4-3 to TRBJ2-3; TRBD1 matches at 9 bases. Germline-derived CDR1 and CDR2 are LGHNA and YSLEER. The CDR3 covers 19 residues. Unmatched junction bases numbered 16, after V lost 3 bases and J lost 3 bases. The CDR3: CASSHNDTTTGGVTDTQYF. Written as DNA, the CDR3 is TGCGCCAGCAGCCACAACGACACAACGACAGGGGGTGTAACAGATACGCAGTATTTT.

CDR3 nucleotides: TGTGCCAGCAACCGACTCACCGGGGAGCTGTTTTTT. This translates into CASNRLTGELFF. This chain links TRBV6-5 with TRBJ2-2; no definite D call. CDR1 and CDR2 (germline): MNHEY, SVGAGI. The CDR3 has 12 amino acids. V shed 7 bases and J shed 4 bases, with 7 bases lying between them.

A few counts support this clone. J is TRBJ2-7 and V is TRBV4-3; 11 bases match TRBD2. The V gene end was trimmed by 5 bases and the J gene end by 7 bases; junction bases not matched to a gene: 10. Germline V lookup: CDR1 LGHNA, CDR2 YSLEER. The length of the CDR3 is 15 residues. The CDR3 DNA is TGCGCCAGCAGCTTTAGACTAGCGGGAACGGGGGAGCAGTACTTC. Protein sequence: CASSFRLAGTGEQYF.

This clone has just a few counts. The chain couples TRBV7-2 to TRBJ2-3; D might be TRBD2 (5 bases). The CDR3 contains 15 residues. Trimming left V 1 base short and J 6 bases short, with 14 bases between. CDR1 is SGHTA, CDR2 FQGNSA, per germline. CDR3 in amino acids: CASSLVPLGGDTQYF. In nucleotides, the CDR3 is TGTGCCAGCAGCTTAGTACCACTAGGTGGGGATACGCAGTATTTT.

This clone turned up a few times. The chain employs TRBV11-3 and TRBJ2-7; D not certain. CDR3 length: 13 residues. V was cut by 3 bases and J by 2 bases, with 8 bases left in between. Germline V gene sequence: CDR1 SGHNT, CDR2 YENEEA. The CDR3 is CASSLGIAYEQYF. As DNA, the CDR3 is TGTGCCAGCAGCTTGGGCATCGCCTACGAGCAGTACTTC.

A few counts support this clone. V is TRBV5-1 and J is TRBJ2-1, with D perhaps TRBD2 (6 bases). The germline V gene encodes CDR1 SGHRS and CDR2 YFSETQ. V lost 0 bases, J lost 4 bases, and 20 bases lay in between. The CDR3 sequence is 18 residues long. CDR3 in amino acids: CASSLASGTSPSYNEQFF. As DNA, the CDR3 is TGCGCCAGCAGCTTGGCCTCGGGCACTAGCCCCTCTTACAATGAGCAGTTCTTC.

The chain carries TRBV5-1 and TRBJ1-1; D gene ambiguous. V was pared by 3 bases and J by 0 bases, with 6 bases between. The germline V gene has CDR1 SGHRS and CDR2 YFSETQ. The CDR3 totals 13 residues. The CDR3 DNA sequence: TGCGCCAGCAGCTGGGCGGTGAACACTGAAGCTTTCTTT. Its protein is CASSWAVNTEAFF.

J is TRBJ2-5 and V is TRBV11-2, with a weak D call TRBD2 (6 bases). V lost 4 bases and J lost 1, with 22 bases in between. CDR3 size: 18 residues. CDR1 is SGHAT and CDR2 is FQNNGV in the germline V gene. In DNA, the CDR3 is TGTGCCAGCAGCTCAGCGGTATGGGGCGGGGTTCCCCAAGAGACCCAGTACTTC. This encodes CASSSAVWGGVPQETQYF. Using reference TRBV11-2 and TRBJ2-5 for the parts outside the CDR3, the full variable domain is EAGVAQSPRYKIIEKRQSVAFWCNPISGHATLYWYQQILGQGPKLLIQFQNNGVVDDSQLPKDRFSAERLKGVDSTLKIQPAKLEDSAVYLCASSSAVWGGVPQETQYFGPGTRLLVL.

The gene calls are TRBV6-5 and TRBJ2-1; TRBD2 matches at 13 bases. The J segment lost 3 bases and the V segment lost 5 bases, leaving 1 base of the junction unmatched. Germline CDR1 MNHEY, CDR2 SVGAGI. CDR3 length equals 15 residues. The CDR3 DNA reads TGTGCCAGCAGTGGACTAGCGGGAGACTACAATGAGCAGTTCTTC. The encoded protein is CASSGLAGDYNEQFF.

The CDR3 nucleotides are TGTGCCGGAGGAGGGACTACTGCTGGAAACACTGAAGCTTTCTTT. Its protein is CAGGGTTAGNTEAFF. V and J are TRBV28 and TRBJ1-1; maybe TRBD1 (5 bases). Per the germline V gene, CDR1 is MDHEN and CDR2 is SYDVKM. This CDR3 comprises 15 residues. Trimming shortened V by 11 bases and J by 2 bases, and 21 bases separated the two germline ends.

The chain recombines TRBV18 with TRBJ2-1, with TRBD2 matching 7 bases. The V and J ends lost 3 bases and 7 bases, in that order; junction bases with no gene match: 9. CDR1 and CDR2 from the germline V gene are KGHSH and LQKENI. This CDR3 has 15 residues. CDR3 coding DNA: TGTGCCAGCTCACCGAGAGCGGGGCAAGGGAATGAGCAGTTCTTC. This codes for CASSPRAGQGNEQFF.

This clone was observed a handful of times. The chain couples TRBV15 to TRBJ1-5; a weak D match, TRBD1 (5 bases). V dropped 3 bases and J dropped 5 bases, with 11 bases sitting between them. Germline CDR1 and CDR2: LNHNV and YYDKDF (reference sequence). The CDR3 covers 14 residues. DNA for the CDR3: TGTGCCACCAGCAGCGACCGGACATATCAGCCCCAGCATTTT. Encoded protein: CATSSDRTYQPQHF.

The table lists this clone with a few counts. The DNA of the CDR3 is TGTGCCAGCAGTTTTAAAGGACAGCGGATCTACGAGCAGTACTTC. It yields the protein CASSFKGQRIYEQYF. V gene TRBV28 combines with J gene TRBJ2-7; the D gene is possibly TRBD1 (6 bases). The CDR3 is made up of 15 amino acids. CDR1 MDHEN and CDR2 SYDVKM come from the germline V gene. V lost 3 bases and J lost 3, with 15 bases in between. The variable domain in full, with the rest retrieved from reference TRBV28 and TRBJ2-7, is DVKVTQSSRYLVKRTGEKVFLECVQDMDHENMFWYRQDPGLGLRLIYFSYDVKMKEKGDIPEGYSVSREKKERFSLILESASTNQTSMYLCASSFKGQRIYEQYFGPGTRLTVT.

On this clone: This specimen includes other DNA sequences encoding the same CDR3. The chain recombines TRBV9 with TRBJ2-1; tentatively, D is TRBD1 (6 bases). Trimming removed 0 bases at V and 0 bases at J, with 10 bases between. CDR3 length equals 16 residues. The germline V gene encodes CDR1 SGDLS and CDR2 YYNGEE. The CDR3 sequence is CASSVAGGYSYNEQFF. The DNA of the CDR3 is TGTGCCAGCAGCGTAGCTGGGGGCTACTCCTACAATGAGCAGTTCTTC.

V and J are TRBV11-3 and TRBJ2-1, with 11 bases fitting TRBD1. The CDR3 consists of 14 residues. J gave up 6 bases and V 6 bases, and 4 bases lay outside the gene matches. Per germline, CDR1 SGHNT and CDR2 YENEEA. The CDR3 nucleotides are TGTGCCAGCAGTCCGGGACAGGGGGTCAATGAGCAGTTCTTC. Residues: CASSPGQGVNEQFF.

In this sample, this clone turned up a few times. In the same sample, other DNA sequences code for this CDR3. The V call is TRBV7-2, the J call TRBJ2-7; D is unresolved. This CDR3 contains 14 residues. CDR1 is SGHTA and CDR2 is FQGNSA in the germline V gene. V lost 4 bases, J lost 2 bases, and 12 bases lay in between. The CDR3 bases are TGTGCCAGCAGCTCCGACCGAGGACCCTACGAGCAGTACTTC. Protein: CASSSDRGPYEQYF.

The V and J genes are TRBV7-9 and TRBJ1-2, with a tentative D call TRBD1 (5 bases). The CDR3 has 14 amino acids. Germline CDR1 reads SEHNR; CDR2 reads FQNEAQ (reference sequence). V was clipped by 4 bases and J by 6 bases, with 15 bases between them. CDR3 nucleotides: TGTGCCAGCAGCTCCGACAGATTCCTAAATGGCTACACCTTC. Its translation is CASSSDRFLNGYTF.

This clone has a handful of counts. The J gene is TRBJ2-3, the V gene TRBV9; 8 positions agree with TRBD1. The CDR3 covers 16 residues. The germline CDR1 and CDR2 sequences are SGDLS and YYNGEE. Trimming at V came to 4 bases and at J to 2 bases, leaving 9 bases not matched to a gene. CDR3 in DNA: TGTGCCAGCAGCTCCCAGGGGGCAGAACTCACAGATACGCAGTATTTT. It is translated as CASSSQGAELTDTQYF.

V is TRBV2 and J is TRBJ2-1; possibly TRBD2 for D (5 bases). Germline CDR1 reads SNHLY; CDR2 reads FYNNEI. V lost 6 bases, J lost 6 bases, and 15 bases lay in between. The CDR3 runs 14 residues. CDR3 nucleotides: TGTGCCAGCAGAGGGCTACTAGTTCTCAATGAGCAGTTCTTC. Translated, it gives CASRGLLVLNEQFF.

The gene calls are TRBV19 and TRBJ2-2; weak D call: TRBD2 (5 bases). V was shortened by 3 bases and J by 1 base, with 12 bases between the two germline ends. This CDR3 is built from 16 residues. Germline lookup yields CDR1 LNHDA and CDR2 SQIVND (reference sequence). The DNA for the CDR3 is TGTGCCAGTAGTATTTTCGGGGTGGAGAACACCGGGGAGCTGTTTTTT. Protein sequence: CASSIFGVENTGELFF.

The table lists this clone with a few counts. V gene TRBV10-3 combines with J gene TRBJ2-7; possibly TRBD1 or TRBD2 for D (5 bases each). Trimming shortened V by 7 bases and J by 1 base, and 14 bases separated the two germline ends. The CDR3 runs to 14 residues. Germline loops: CDR1 ENHRY, CDR2 SYGVKD. In DNA form, the CDR3 reads TGTGCCATCAATGCAGGGATAGCGTCCTACGAGCAGTACTTC. Amino acids: CAINAGIASYEQYF.